One and the same sample provided the 10 T cell receptor beta chains below, sequenced in a study of PD-1 blockade in classical Hodgkin lymphoma (dated by TCRdb to about 2020). Sample time point, as interpreted from the label and publication: newly diagnosed, previously untreated cHL patient sample. Magnetic negative selection with a Miltenyi CD4+ T cell isolation kit was used to purify CD4+ T cells from thawed PBMCs. The library relied on the immunoSEQ multiplex PCR assay. The immuneACCESS repertoire file appears here via TCRdb, limited to in-frame rearrangements. These files lack a portion of the clones; in checked studies, under half of the deficit traces to unresolved V genes, and the cause of the others is not known. The table for this sample lists roughly 23,000 clones; approximately 92% of them were counted only once. The top ten clonotypes cover more than 0.2% of the sample. Sequenced input: CD4+ T cells from blood. The receptors stem from a human donor with classical Hodgkin lymphoma.

This sequence joins TRBV6-1 and TRBJ1-3; 7 bases are shared with TRBD1. This CDR3 region has 15 residues. V was pared by 5 bases and J by 4 bases, with 8 bases of the junction left unmatched. Germline V lookup: CDR1 MNHNS, CDR2 SASEGT. CDR3 in DNA: TGTGCCAGCAGTACGACAGGGTCCGAAGGAAACACCATATATTTT. Its protein product is CASSTTGSEGNTIYF.

This chain uses TRBV10-3 with TRBJ2-3; 7 positions match TRBD2. Trimming took 7 bases from V and 4 from J; bases not matched to a gene: 5. This CDR3 comprises 13 residues. Germline lookup yields CDR1 ENHRY and CDR2 SYGVKD. The DNA of the CDR3 is TGTGCCATCAAGGAGCGGGAAGCAGATACGCAGTATTTT. It translates to CAIKEREADTQYF.

The chain carries TRBV30 and TRBJ1-3; unclear D gene. Germline CDR1 GTSNPN, CDR2 SVGIG (reference sequence). V was trimmed by 2 bases and J by 1 base, leaving 9 bases between them. The CDR3 contains 14 residues. The CDR3 sequence is CAWSRGASGNTIYF. In nucleotides, the CDR3 is TGTGCCTGGAGTCGAGGTGCATCTGGAAACACCATATATTTT. The whole variable domain, filled in from reference TRBV30 and TRBJ1-3, reads SQTIHQWPATLVQPVGSPLSLECTVEGTSNPNLYWYRQAAGRGLQLLFYSVGIGQISSEVPQNLSASRPQDRQFILSSKKLLLSDSGFYLCAWSRGASGNTIYFGEGSWLTVV.

The chain combines TRBV10-3 with TRBJ1-1; TRBD1 agrees at 8 bases. The germline CDR1 and CDR2 sequences are ENHRY and SYGVKD. Losses at the gene ends were 5 bases for V and 3 bases for J; bases not matched to a gene: 5. This CDR3 region has 14 residues. For the CDR3, the DNA is TGTGCCATCAGTACTGGACAGGGCTACACTGAAGCTTTCTTT. Its translation: CAISTGQGYTEAFF.

The rearrangement uses TRBV6-5 and TRBJ2-7; a possible D gene is TRBD1 (5 bases). Germline CDR1 is MNHEY and CDR2 is SVGAGI. Trimming took 0 bases from V and 6 from J, leaving 15 bases between them. The CDR3 consists of 15 residues. The CDR3 sequence is CASSYSLGVPGEQYF. The CDR3 DNA follows: TGTGCCAGCAGTTACTCGCTAGGGGTCCCGGGCGAGCAGTACTTC.

J is TRBJ2-7 and V is TRBV7-2; D may be TRBD2 (5 bases). V was shortened by 8 bases and J by 3 bases, with 20 bases between the two germline ends. CDR3 length: 15 amino acids. The V gene's germline CDR1 is SGHTA and CDR2 FQGNSA. Here the CDR3 reads CASQKGTSGVYEQYF. The CDR3 coding sequence is TGTGCCAGCCAAAAAGGAACTAGTGGGGTCTACGAGCAGTACTTC.

V is TRBV5-4 and J is TRBJ1-4; 9 bases line up with TRBD1. The germline gives CDR1 SGHNT, CDR2 YYREEE (reference sequence). The CDR3 extends over 16 amino acids. Losses at the gene ends were 4 bases for V and 0 bases for J; bases not matched to a gene: 4. The CDR3, as DNA: TGTGCCAGCAGCCTGGACAGGGGTTCAACTAATGAAAAACTGTTTTTT. Amino acid sequence: CASSLDRGSTNEKLFF.

The chain links TRBV7-2 to TRBJ2-1; D unclear. Germline CDR1 SGHTA, CDR2 FQGNSA. The CDR3 spans 13 residues. V was pared by 5 bases and J by 5 bases, with 10 bases between. Here the CDR3 reads CASSQQVDNEQFF. The CDR3 DNA follows: TGTGCCAGCAGCCAACAAGTTGACAATGAGCAGTTCTTC.

The genes are TRBV5-6 and TRBJ2-1; TRBD2 is a possible D gene (7 bases). CDR1 SGHDT and CDR2 YYEEEE come from the germline V gene. The ends were cut back, 1 base at V and 7 bases at J, with 18 bases in the middle. The CDR3 is 16 residues long. In DNA form, the CDR3 reads TGTGCCAGCAGCTTGAGTATAGCCGGGGGGCGGAATGAGCAGTTCTTC. Amino acid sequence: CASSLSIAGGRNEQFF.

The chain links TRBV2 to TRBJ2-7; the D is unclear. Looked up from germline, CDR1 is SNHLY and CDR2 is FYNNEI. Trimming cost V 6 bases and J 7 bases, with 16 bases left between them. The CDR3 runs 13 residues. The CDR3 coding sequence is TGTGCCAGCAGCTTAGAAGGCTTGAGGGAGCAGTACTTC. Amino acids: CASSLEGLREQYF.